These 7 T cell receptor beta chains were sequenced from one sample in a study of CXCR3-negative and CXCR3-positive naive CD8 T cells. The authors made the TRB cDNA libraries by 5' RACE using UMI labels. TCRdb re-called the 5' RACE reads; every CDR3 protein appears as one record, without DNA. The sample holds over 45,000 distinct CDR3 sequences. Source material: memory CD8+ T cells from blood. The receptors stem from a human donor in good health. Some clones in this sample may be carry-over from other donors' samples.

V gene TRBV29-1 combines with J gene TRBJ2-1; the D gene TCRdb calls, TRBD2, cannot be checked with no DNA. Germline CDR1 SQVTM, CDR2 ANQGSEA. CDR3 length: 11 residues. Here the CDR3 reads CSVDSGSEQFF.

CDR3 residues: CASSLAVPDRTDNSPLHF. The chain links TRBV28 to TRBJ1-6; TCRdb indicates TRBD1, and absent DNA this call remains unverified. The germline V gene has CDR1 MDHEN and CDR2 SYDVKM. The CDR3 runs 18 residues.

This clonotype ranks as medium-sized in terms of frequency. This rearrangement joins TRBV21-1 to TRBJ1-5; TCRdb gives TRBD1 as the D gene, but with no DNA this cannot be confirmed. TRBV21-1 is labeled a pseudogene. The CDR3 is made up of 17 amino acids. The CDR3 sequence is CASSRDRVDFGNQPQHF.

V is TRBV29-1 and J is TRBJ1-1; TCRdb returns TRBD1, unconfirmable since there is no DNA. Germline V gene data show CDR1 as SQVTM and CDR2 as ANQGSEA. The CDR3 is 12 residues long. CDR3: CSVEGRGAEAFF.

The chain's CDR3 is CASSQGTTSTDTQYF. The genes are TRBV14 and TRBJ2-3; absent DNA, TCRdb's TRBD1 call cannot be checked. CDR1 SGHDN and CDR2 FVKESK come from the germline V gene. The CDR3 loop spans 15 amino acids.

V is TRBV5-1 and J is TRBJ2-7. The V gene's germline CDR1 is SGHRS and CDR2 YFSETQ. The CDR3 consists of 15 residues. The CDR3 here is CASSFYAGSSHEQYF.

The chain employs TRBV7-8 and TRBJ2-1; the TCRdb call, TRBD2, lacks DNA for checking. This CDR3 is 17 amino acids long. Germline V gene lookup returns CDR1 SGHVS and CDR2 FQNEAQ. CDR3: CASSSPSTSGDYNEQFF.